Presented here are 2 T cell receptor beta chains from one specimen sequenced in a study of prognosis after radiotherapy for stage I lung cancer. Using two-round multiplex PCR, the authors amplified TCR beta CDR3 from genomic DNA. During first-round PCR, primers specific to each TRBV and TRBJ gene were used. TCRdb analysed the multiplex PCR reads with MiXCR anew, one entry per CDR3 protein. The sample lists 30,000 to 40,000 distinct CDR3 sequences, approximately 32% occurring once. The sample in question was PBMCs, obtained before or after stereotactic body radiation therapy (not recorded which). These receptors all come from a donor over 45 with non-small cell lung cancer.

A remark on this clonotype: One junction end does not reproduce the germline sequence, and a read error may be involved. The chain combines TRBV12-3 or TRBV12-4 with TRBJ1-5; no clear D gene. The CDR3 spans 17 residues. CDR3 protein: CASSLRSMAGRNQPHHF. The CDR3 nucleotides read TGTGCCAGCAGTTTACGGTCCATGGCAGGTCGCAATCAGCCCCATCATTTT.

A note on this clonotype: A read error is the likely source, as a far larger clone sits one nucleotide away. This rearrangement joins TRBV6-5 to TRBJ2-1; tentatively, D is TRBD2 (6 bases). V was pared by 6 bases and J by 8 bases, with 26 bases between. The germline V gene has CDR1 MNHEY and CDR2 SVGAGI. CDR3 length: 17 amino acids. CDR3 sequence reads: CASRPKLAVGWIDEQFF. CDR3 bases: TGTGCCAGCAGGCCTAAGTTAGCGGTGGGTTGGATAGATGAGCAGTTCTTC.